The entry that follows covers one T cell receptor beta chain sequence. The antigen remains unidentified. Sequence at one end of the junction differs from germline and may be a read error. MiXCR was run by TCRdb on the reads, yielding one entry per CDR3 protein. Of some 270,000 distinct CDR3 sequences in the sample, approximately 22% were seen once. The CDR3 consists of 12 residues. CDR1 is MNHEY and CDR2 is SVGEGT in the germline V gene. The source of the sample is a study of T cell repertoires in cytomegalovirus infection. About the research overall: Public TCR beta signatures marked donors with CMV infection and the matching HLA.

Study results and limitations: CMV-specific TCR beta clonotypes restricted by HLA-C dominated the ex vivo response.

This chain joins TRBV6-2 or TRBV6-3 and TRBJ2-1; D possibly matches TRBD1 or TRBD2 (5 bases each). The sequencing here drew on cultured PBMCs, taken from culture after CMV antigen stimulation. This TCR derives from a human donor in good health (CMV status not recorded). Some clones in this sample may be carry-over from other donors' samples. The CDR3 DNA sequence: TGTGCCAGCAATTTACCTCCGGGACCAAGGTTTTTC. Translating it yields CASNLPPGPRFF.